The next 20 T cell receptor beta chains were all read from a single sample in a study of T cells expressing NK-cell markers. TCRdb derives one entry per CDR3 protein from the 5' RACE reads, leaving out DNA. The table lists a few hundred thousand distinct CDR3 sequences. The sequencing input was blood T cells: a sorted CD56 or NKG2C T cell subset, CD4+ or CD8+ T cells, or bulk PBMC T cells (not recorded which). These receptors were collected from a man aged 18 to 69 in good health.

The rearrangement uses TRBV19 and TRBJ2-7; TCRdb's D call of TRBD1 is untestable without DNA. Germline lookup yields CDR1 LNHDA and CDR2 SQIVND (reference sequence). CDR3 size: 14 residues. CDR3: CASSWQGSFYEQYF.

J is TRBJ1-6 and V is TRBV2; TCRdb picks TRBD1, but there is no DNA to check that call. The V gene's germline CDR1 is SNHLY and CDR2 FYNNEI. The CDR3 runs 13 residues. The CDR3 region is CASRRQGAPSLHF.

This chain links TRBV5-1 with TRBJ2-1. The CDR3 is 16 amino acids. Germline CDR1 SGHRS, CDR2 YFSETQ. CDR3 loop: CASSQAGGLRYNEQFF.

CDR3 residues: CASSPQGSTEAFF. V is TRBV18 and J is TRBJ1-1; as DNA is missing, the TRBD1 call by TCRdb cannot be tested. CDR1 and CDR2 (germline): KGHSH, LQKENI. The CDR3 consists of 13 residues.

V is TRBV7-7 and J is TRBJ2-5. The CDR3 runs 13 residues. Germline CDR1 reads SSHAT; CDR2 reads FNYEAQ (reference sequence). The CDR3 region is CASSLGPAETQYF.

This chain links TRBV20-1 with TRBJ1-3; TCRdb picks TRBD1, but there is no DNA to check that call. The length of the CDR3 is 14 residues. CDR1 DFQATT and CDR2 SNEGSKA come from the germline V gene (reference sequence). This CDR3 reads CSALLTGAGNTIYF.

The V call is TRBV5-1, the J call TRBJ2-5; TCRdb gives TRBD2 as the D gene, but with no DNA this cannot be confirmed. The CDR3 loop spans 17 amino acids. Germline lookup yields CDR1 SGHRS and CDR2 YFSETQ. This CDR3 is CASSSTPGPAGRETQYF.

This chain connects TRBV15 to TRBJ2-7. CDR1 and CDR2 from the germline V gene are LNHNV and YYDKDF (reference sequence). This CDR3 has 13 residues. CDR3 sequence: CATSSQLSYEQYF.

The rearrangement links TRBV6-1 to TRBJ2-1; TCRdb calls TRBD1, which cannot be checked without DNA. Germline values: CDR1 MNHNS, CDR2 SASEGT. The CDR3 covers 16 residues. This chain's CDR3 is CASKETGNRFWDEQFF.

The chain recombines TRBV3-1 with TRBJ2-6; the D call from TCRdb, TRBD1, cannot be confirmed without DNA. In germline, CDR1 is LGHDT, CDR2 YNNKEL (reference sequence). This CDR3 spans 15 amino acids. CDR3 sequence reads: CARRQDLSGANVLTF.

J is TRBJ2-3 and V is TRBV27. The length of the CDR3 is 13 residues. In germline, CDR1 is MNHEY, CDR2 SMNVEV (reference sequence). CDR3 residues: CASKDLDVDTQYF.

The J gene is TRBJ2-5, the V gene TRBV6-2 or TRBV6-3; TCRdb lists TRBD1, though no DNA is available to test this call. CDR3 size: 14 residues. Per the germline V gene, CDR1 is MNHEY and CDR2 is SVGEGT. The chain's CDR3 is CASRVTGSGKTQYF.

V and J are TRBV5-5 and TRBJ2-7. Germline lookup yields CDR1 SGHKS and CDR2 YYEKEE (reference sequence). The CDR3 sequence is 13 residues long. The CDR3 spells CASSFKAFWEQYF. Using reference TRBV5-5 and TRBJ2-7 for the parts outside the CDR3, the full variable domain is DAGVTQSPTHLIKTRGQQVTLRCSPISGHKSVSWYQQVLGQGPQFIFQYYEKEERGRGNFPDRFSARQFPNYSSELNVNALLLGDSALYLCASSFKAFWEQYFGPGTRLTVT.

The chain's CDR3 is CASTRTGATYEQYF. The J gene is TRBJ2-7, the V gene TRBV18; no DNA is available, so the TRBD1 call from TCRdb remains unchecked. The germline V gene encodes CDR1 KGHSH and CDR2 LQKENI. The CDR3 is 14 amino acids.

The chain carries TRBV6-4 and TRBJ1-4. Germline CDR1 is MRHNA and CDR2 is SNTAGT. There are 15 residues in the CDR3. The CDR3 loop is CATKSVRQGNEKLFF.

The J gene is TRBJ2-2, the V gene TRBV12-3 or TRBV12-4; TCRdb reports TRBD2, a call that lacks DNA to check it against. This CDR3 comprises 15 residues. CDR3 amino acids: CASSFRTSGSGELFF.

The rearrangement uses TRBV20-1 and TRBJ2-2; TCRdb designates TRBD1, a call that cannot be tested without DNA. This CDR3 has 14 residues. CDR1 is DFQATT, CDR2 SNEGSKA, per germline (reference sequence). The CDR3 region is CSATPGQNTGELFF.

The chain couples TRBV6-5 to TRBJ1-1. Germline V CDR1 and CDR2: MNHEY, SVGAGI. The CDR3 contains 13 residues. The chain's CDR3 is CASSSNLMPEAFF.

The genes are TRBV5-1 and TRBJ2-5; TCRdb proposes TRBD2, but this gene call is untestable without DNA. This CDR3 spans 15 amino acids. The germline V gene encodes CDR1 SGHRS and CDR2 YFSETQ. The CDR3 is CASSLLAGFQETQYF.

The chain's CDR3 is CASSYSTGQVSPLHF. The rearrangement uses TRBV6-5 and TRBJ1-6; the TRBD1 assignment by TCRdb is unverifiable without DNA. Looked up from germline, CDR1 is MNHEY and CDR2 is SVGAGI. The CDR3 totals 15 residues.